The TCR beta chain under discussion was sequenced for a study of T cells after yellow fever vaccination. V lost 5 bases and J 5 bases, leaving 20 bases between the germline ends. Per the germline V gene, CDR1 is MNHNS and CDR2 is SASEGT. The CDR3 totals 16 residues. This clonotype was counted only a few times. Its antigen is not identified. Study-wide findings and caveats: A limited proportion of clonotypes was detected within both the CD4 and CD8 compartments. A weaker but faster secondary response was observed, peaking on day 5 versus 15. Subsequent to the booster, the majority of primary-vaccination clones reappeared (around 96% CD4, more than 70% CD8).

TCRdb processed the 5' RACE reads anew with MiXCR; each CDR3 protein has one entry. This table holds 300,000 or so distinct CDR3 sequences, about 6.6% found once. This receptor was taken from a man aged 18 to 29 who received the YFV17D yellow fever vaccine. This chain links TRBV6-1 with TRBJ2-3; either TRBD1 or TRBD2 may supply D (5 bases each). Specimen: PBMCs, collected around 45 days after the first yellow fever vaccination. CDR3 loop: CASSPGRAPQGDTQYF. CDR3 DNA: TGTGCCAGCAGTCCGGGACGGGCTCCCCAGGGAGATACGCAGTATTTT.